The 18 T cell receptor beta chains given below trace back to one sample, sequenced in a study of cytomegalovirus exposure and HLA in healthy donors. Assay used: immunoSEQ multiplex PCR; TCRdb lists only in-frame clones, some missing. Among fewer than 250,000 clones, about 87% were seen once, and the ten largest hold 2.6%. The specimen was PBMCs. The receptors derive from a man younger than 35 in good health and CMV-seronegative.

The chain uses TRBV5-5 and TRBJ2-7; possible D gene TRBD1, 6 bases. V lost 2 bases and J lost 2, with 8 bases in between. Germline V gene lookup returns CDR1 SGHKS and CDR2 YYEKEE (reference sequence). This CDR3 is 13 amino acids long. The CDR3 region is CASSFWGPYEQYF. As DNA, the CDR3 is TGTGCCAGCAGCTTCTGGGGGCCCTACGAGCAGTACTTC.

The J gene is TRBJ2-1, the V gene TRBV29-1; a possible D gene is TRBD2 (6 bases). CDR3 length: 13 amino acids. Germline V gene sequence: CDR1 SQVTM, CDR2 ANQGSEA. Trimming stripped 2 bases from V and 4 bases from J, with 9 bases between. The DNA of the CDR3 is TGCAGCGTTGAAAGACTAGGTTACAATGAGCAGTTCTTC. Protein product: CSVERLGYNEQFF.

The chain carries TRBV6-4 and TRBJ1-2; D is undetermined. CDR3 length: 12 amino acids. V was trimmed by 5 bases and J by 1 base, leaving 5 bases between them. The V gene's germline CDR1 is MRHNA and CDR2 SNTAGT. The CDR3 nucleotides are TGTGCCAGCAGTTCGGGTAACTATGGCTACACCTTC. Translating it yields CASSSGNYGYTF.

The chain employs TRBV7-9 and TRBJ1-1; 11 positions agree with TRBD1. Trimming cost V 5 bases and J 5 bases; bases outside gene matches: 4. There are 14 residues in the CDR3. Germline assignment: CDR1 SEHNR and CDR2 FQNEAQ (reference sequence). CDR3 sequence reads: CASSKGQGGTEAFF. CDR3 nucleotides: TGTGCCAGCAGCAAGGGACAGGGGGGGACTGAAGCTTTCTTT. The whole variable domain, remainder taken from reference TRBV7-9 and TRBJ1-1, is DTGVSQNPRHKITKRGQNVTFRCDPISEHNRLYWYRQTLGQGPEFLTYFQNEAQLEKSRLLSDRFSAERPKGSFSTLEIQRTEQGDSAMYLCASSKGQGGTEAFFGQGTRLTVV.

This clone was observed once. This chain connects TRBV7-2 to TRBJ2-1; D is undetermined. Trimming cost V 4 bases and J 6 bases, with 19 bases left between them. Germline CDR1 reads SGHTA; CDR2 reads FQGNSA. The CDR3 spans 16 residues. CDR3 loop: CASSSRPITQANEQFF. The CDR3, as DNA: TGTGCCAGCAGCTCGCGCCCTATTACGCAAGCCAATGAGCAGTTCTTC.

V and J are TRBV6-6 and TRBJ2-5; D gene uncertain. The CDR3 length is 11 residues. Germline V gene data show CDR1 as MNHNY and CDR2 as SVGAGI (reference sequence). Trimming took off 7 bases at V and 2 bases at J, with 5 bases between the two ends. In nucleotides, the CDR3 is TGTGCCAGCACGGGTCAAGAGACCCAGTACTTC. It codes for CASTGQETQYF.

This sequence joins TRBV9 and TRBJ2-1; a weak D match, TRBD2 (5 bases). Trimming stripped 8 bases from V and 2 bases from J, with 17 bases between. Germline V CDR1 and CDR2: SGDLS, YYNGEE. CDR3 length equals 15 residues. CDR3 sequence: CASTKSPGTYNEQFF. The CDR3 DNA reads as TGTGCCAGTACAAAAAGCCCGGGGACCTACAATGAGCAGTTCTTC.

This clone was recorded once. The chain has TRBV28 and TRBJ1-2; TRBD1 agrees at 7 bases. In germline, CDR1 is MDHEN, CDR2 SYDVKM. CDR3 length equals 14 residues. V lost 3 bases to trimming and J lost 8 bases; unmatched junction nucleotides: 9. The CDR3 DNA is TGTGCCAGCAGTTTTGATACAGGGGTTCAAGGCTACACCTTC. This gives the protein CASSFDTGVQGYTF.

V usage is TRBV25-1 and J usage is TRBJ2-1; D is perhaps TRBD2 (6 bases). CDR1 MGHDK and CDR2 SYGVNS come from the germline V gene. V shed 5 bases and J shed 1 base, with 18 bases lying between them. This CDR3 comprises 17 residues. In DNA form, the CDR3 reads TGTGCCAGCAGTACTTTCACCCGGCGGGGTTCCTACAATGAGCAGTTCTTC. Protein product: CASSTFTRRGSYNEQFF.

J is TRBJ1-2 and V is TRBV7-2, with unresolved D. Trimming removed 2 bases at V and 0 bases at J, with 13 bases between. The CDR3 sequence is 16 residues long. CDR1 SGHTA and CDR2 FQGNSA come from the germline V gene. DNA for the CDR3: TGTGCCAGCAGCTTAAGTGCAGGCCTCCCTAACTATGGCTACACCTTC. Protein: CASSLSAGLPNYGYTF.

The chain links TRBV4-1 to TRBJ2-5; 7 bases align to TRBD2. The CDR3 spans 17 residues. The germline V gene encodes CDR1 MGHRA and CDR2 YSYEKL. With 0 bases clipped from V and 0 bases from J, the junction kept 7 bases outside the gene matches. This CDR3 is CASSQEGASGYQETQYF. The CDR3 coding sequence is TGCGCCAGCAGCCAAGAGGGAGCTAGCGGCTACCAAGAGACCCAGTACTTC.

V and J are TRBV27 and TRBJ2-7; 8 nucleotides match TRBD1. This CDR3 comprises 15 residues. CDR1 is MNHEY, CDR2 SMNVEV, per germline (reference sequence). The ends lost 8 bases at V and 0 bases at J; junction bases unmatched: 9. The CDR3 reads CASSNRQGYSYEQYF. The CDR3 bases are TGTGCCAGCTCTAATCGACAGGGGTACTCCTACGAGCAGTACTTC.

The CDR3 loop reads CAISSDRAGEKLFF. Here the CDR3 DNA reads TGTGCCATCAGTTCCGACAGGGCGGGTGAAAAACTGTTTTTT. This chain joins TRBV10-3 and TRBJ1-4, with 7 bases that match TRBD1. Germline V gene data show CDR1 as ENHRY and CDR2 as SYGVKD. The CDR3 has 14 residues. With 5 bases clipped from V and 7 bases from J, the junction kept 7 bases outside the gene matches.

In nucleotides, the CDR3 is TGTGCCAGCAGCTTAGTTTACAGAGGGAACACCATATATTTT. Translated: CASSLVYRGNTIYF. The V call is TRBV7-6, the J call TRBJ1-3; no clear D gene. Germline V lookup: CDR1 SGHVS, CDR2 FNYEAQ. This CDR3 is 14 amino acids long. Trimming took off 1 base at V and 7 bases at J, with 11 bases between the two ends.

The J gene is TRBJ2-1, the V gene TRBV14, with TRBD1 identical over 8 bases. The V and J ends lost 2 bases and 14 bases, in that order; junction bases with no gene match: 8. This CDR3 contains 13 residues. The germline V gene encodes CDR1 SGHDN and CDR2 FVKESK. The CDR3 is CASSQIRGQGEFF. As DNA, the CDR3 is TGTGCCAGCAGCCAAATTCGCGGACAGGGAGAGTTCTTC.

The chain carries TRBV7-6 and TRBJ2-1; TRBD2 matches at 10 bases. With V trimmed by 0 bases and J by 2 bases, 4 bases remained unmatched. Germline V gives CDR1 SGHVS, CDR2 FNYEAQ. The length of the CDR3 is 17 residues. The CDR3 coding sequence is TGTGCCAGCAGCTTAGCGAAAAGCGGGAGGGCCTACAATGAGCAGTTCTTC. This codes for CASSLAKSGRAYNEQFF.

This chain joins TRBV10-2 and TRBJ1-1, with no clear D. Looked up from germline, CDR1 is WSHSY and CDR2 is SAAADI. V dropped 3 bases and J dropped 10 bases, with 15 bases sitting between them. This CDR3 has 13 amino acids. The CDR3 DNA reads TGCGCCAGCAGTGATCCGGGCCCCGAGGGAGCTTTCTTT. Translating it yields CASSDPGPEGAFF.

V gene TRBV9 combines with J gene TRBJ2-1; maybe TRBD2 (7 bases). The V gene's germline CDR1 is SGDLS and CDR2 YYNGEE. The V and J ends lost 0 bases and 5 bases respectively, with 12 bases between them. The CDR3 runs 15 residues. Here the CDR3 reads CASSVVGGRNNEQFF. The CDR3, as DNA: TGTGCCAGCAGCGTAGTGGGGGGGCGAAACAATGAGCAGTTCTTC.